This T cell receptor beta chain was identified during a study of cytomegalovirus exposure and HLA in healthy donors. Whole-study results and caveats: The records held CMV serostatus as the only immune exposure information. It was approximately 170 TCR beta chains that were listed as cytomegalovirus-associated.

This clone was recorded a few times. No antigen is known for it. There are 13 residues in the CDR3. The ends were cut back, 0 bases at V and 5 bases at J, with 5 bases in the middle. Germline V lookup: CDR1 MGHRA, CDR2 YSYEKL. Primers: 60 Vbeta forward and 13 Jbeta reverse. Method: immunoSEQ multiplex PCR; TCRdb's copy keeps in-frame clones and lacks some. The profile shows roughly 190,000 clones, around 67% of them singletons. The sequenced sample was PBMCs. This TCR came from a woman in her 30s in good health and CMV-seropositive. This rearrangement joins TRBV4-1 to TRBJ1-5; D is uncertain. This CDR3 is CASSQDFDQPQHF. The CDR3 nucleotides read TGCGCCAGCAGCCAAGATTTCGATCAGCCCCAGCATTTT.